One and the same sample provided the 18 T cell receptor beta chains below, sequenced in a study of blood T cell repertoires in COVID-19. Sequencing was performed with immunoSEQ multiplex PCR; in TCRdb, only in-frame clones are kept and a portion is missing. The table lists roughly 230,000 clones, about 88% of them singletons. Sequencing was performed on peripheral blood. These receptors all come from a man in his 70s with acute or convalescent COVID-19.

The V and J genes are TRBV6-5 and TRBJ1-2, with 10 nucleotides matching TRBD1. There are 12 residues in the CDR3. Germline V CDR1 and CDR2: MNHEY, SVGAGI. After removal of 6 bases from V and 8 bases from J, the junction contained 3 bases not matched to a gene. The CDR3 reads CASRGTGDGYTF. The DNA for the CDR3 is TGTGCCAGCAGGGGGACAGGGGACGGCTACACCTTC.

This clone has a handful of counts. CDR3 residues: CASSRHPGTSRTTGQYF. CDR3 sequence (DNA): TGTGCCAGCAGCCGACATCCCGGGACTAGCAGAACTACGGGGCAGTACTTC. The genes are TRBV6-6 and TRBJ2-7; 9 bases align to TRBD2. Losses at the gene ends were 6 bases for V and 9 bases for J; bases not matched to a gene: 21. The CDR3 covers 17 residues. The germline V gene has CDR1 MNHNY and CDR2 SVGAGI (reference sequence).

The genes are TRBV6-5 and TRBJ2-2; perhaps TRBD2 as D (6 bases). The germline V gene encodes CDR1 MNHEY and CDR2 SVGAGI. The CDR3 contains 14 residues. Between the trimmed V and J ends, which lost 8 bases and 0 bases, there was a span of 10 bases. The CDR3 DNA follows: TGTGCCAGCGGGACTGGCTCGAACACCGGGGAGCTGTTTTTT. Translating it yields CASGTGSNTGELFF.

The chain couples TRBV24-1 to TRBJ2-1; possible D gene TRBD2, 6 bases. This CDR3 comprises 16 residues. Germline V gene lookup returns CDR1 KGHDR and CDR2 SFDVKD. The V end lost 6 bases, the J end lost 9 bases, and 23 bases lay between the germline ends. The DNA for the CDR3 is TGTGCCACCAGTTCCCTCGGACCCACTGGAGGGGTTGAGCAGTTCTTC. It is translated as CATSSLGPTGGVEQFF.

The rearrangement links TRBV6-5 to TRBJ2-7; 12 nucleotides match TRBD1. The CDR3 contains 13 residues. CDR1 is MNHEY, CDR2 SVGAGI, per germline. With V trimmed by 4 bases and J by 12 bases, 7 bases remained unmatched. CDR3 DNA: TGTGCCAGCAGTTTGGCGGGACAGGGGGCAATGTACTTC. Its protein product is CASSLAGQGAMYF.

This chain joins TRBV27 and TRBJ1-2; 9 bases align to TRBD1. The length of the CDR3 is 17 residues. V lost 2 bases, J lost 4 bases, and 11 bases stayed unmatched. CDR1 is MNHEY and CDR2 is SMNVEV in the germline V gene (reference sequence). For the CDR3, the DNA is TGTGCCAGCAGTTTAGCGCTTACAGGGGGCTCCCCCTATGGCTACACCTTC. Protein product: CASSLALTGGSPYGYTF.

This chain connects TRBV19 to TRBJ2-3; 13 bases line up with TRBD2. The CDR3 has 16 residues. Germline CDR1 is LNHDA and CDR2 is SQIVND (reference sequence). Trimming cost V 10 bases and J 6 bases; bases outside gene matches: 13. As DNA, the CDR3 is TGTGCCACAAAGACTAGCGGGAGGAATAAAAGGGATACGCAGTATTTT. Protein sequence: CATKTSGRNKRDTQYF.

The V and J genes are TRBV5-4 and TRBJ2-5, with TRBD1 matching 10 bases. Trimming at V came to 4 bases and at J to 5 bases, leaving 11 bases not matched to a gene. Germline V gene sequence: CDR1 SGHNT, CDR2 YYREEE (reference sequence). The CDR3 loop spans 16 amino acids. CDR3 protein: CASSPRDRGLVETQYF. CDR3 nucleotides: TGTGCCAGCAGCCCCCGGGACAGGGGTCTTGTGGAGACCCAGTACTTC.

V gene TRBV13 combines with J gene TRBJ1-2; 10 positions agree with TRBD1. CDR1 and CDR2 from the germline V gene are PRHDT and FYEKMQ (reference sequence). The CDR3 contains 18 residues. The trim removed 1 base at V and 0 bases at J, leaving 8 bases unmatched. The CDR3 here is CASSLARDRGLTNYGYTF. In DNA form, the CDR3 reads TGTGCCAGCAGCTTAGCCCGGGACAGGGGCCTCACTAACTATGGCTACACCTTC.

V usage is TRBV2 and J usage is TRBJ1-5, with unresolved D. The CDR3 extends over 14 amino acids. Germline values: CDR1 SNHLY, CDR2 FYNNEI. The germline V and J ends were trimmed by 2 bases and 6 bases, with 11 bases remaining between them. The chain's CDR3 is CASSERGDGQPQHF. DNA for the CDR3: TGTGCCAGCAGTGAAAGAGGCGATGGTCAGCCCCAGCATTTT.

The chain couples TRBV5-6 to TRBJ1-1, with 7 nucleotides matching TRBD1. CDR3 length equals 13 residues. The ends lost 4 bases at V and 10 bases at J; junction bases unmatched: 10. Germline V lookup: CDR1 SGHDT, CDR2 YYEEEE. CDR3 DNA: TGTGCCAGCAGCCCCGGGACAGAGCCATCAGCTTTCTTT. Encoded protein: CASSPGTEPSAFF.

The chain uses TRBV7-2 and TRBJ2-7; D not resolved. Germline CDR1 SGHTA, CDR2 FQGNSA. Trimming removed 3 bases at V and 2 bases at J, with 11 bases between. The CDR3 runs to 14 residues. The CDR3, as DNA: TGTGCCAGCAGCTTCAGGCGAGAAGCCTACGAGCAGTACTTC. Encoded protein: CASSFRREAYEQYF. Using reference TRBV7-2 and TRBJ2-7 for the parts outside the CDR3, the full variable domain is GAGVSQSPSNKVTEKGKDVELRCDPISGHTALYWYRQSLGQGLEFLIYFQGNSAPDKSGLPSDRFSAERTGGSVSTLTIQRTQQEDSAVYLCASSFRREAYEQYFGPGTRLTVT.

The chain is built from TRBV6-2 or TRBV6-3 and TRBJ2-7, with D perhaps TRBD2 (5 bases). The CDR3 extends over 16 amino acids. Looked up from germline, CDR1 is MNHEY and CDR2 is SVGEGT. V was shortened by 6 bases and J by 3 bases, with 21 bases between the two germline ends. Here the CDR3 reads CASSRTIARSLYEQYF. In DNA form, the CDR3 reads TGTGCCAGCAGCCGAACAATAGCGAGGTCCCTCTACGAGCAGTACTTC.

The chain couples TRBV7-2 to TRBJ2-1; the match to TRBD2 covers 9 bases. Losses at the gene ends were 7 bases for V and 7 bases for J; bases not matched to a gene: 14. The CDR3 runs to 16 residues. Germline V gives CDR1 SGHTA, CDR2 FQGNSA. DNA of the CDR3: TGTGCCAGCATCATAGGAGGTAGCGGGAGTGTGAATGAGCAGTTCTTC. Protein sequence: CASIIGGSGSVNEQFF.

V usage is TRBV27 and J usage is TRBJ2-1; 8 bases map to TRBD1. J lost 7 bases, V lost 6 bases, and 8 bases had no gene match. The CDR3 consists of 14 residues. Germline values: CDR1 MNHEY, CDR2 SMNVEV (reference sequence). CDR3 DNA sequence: TGTGCCAGCAGACCTGGGACAGGTAGAAATGAGCAGTTCTTC. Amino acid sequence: CASRPGTGRNEQFF.

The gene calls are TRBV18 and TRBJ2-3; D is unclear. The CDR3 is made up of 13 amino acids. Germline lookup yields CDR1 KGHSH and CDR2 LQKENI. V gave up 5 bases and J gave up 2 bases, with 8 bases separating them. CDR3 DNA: TGTGCCAGCTCAAACTCTTTCACAGATACGCAGTATTTT. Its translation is CASSNSFTDTQYF.

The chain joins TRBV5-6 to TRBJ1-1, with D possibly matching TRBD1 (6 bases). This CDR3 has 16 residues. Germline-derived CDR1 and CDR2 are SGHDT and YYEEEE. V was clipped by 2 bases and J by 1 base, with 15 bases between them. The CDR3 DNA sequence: TGTGCCAGCAGCTTCCTTGGACAGCCGAAGAACACTGAAGCTTTCTTT. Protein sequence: CASSFLGQPKNTEAFF.

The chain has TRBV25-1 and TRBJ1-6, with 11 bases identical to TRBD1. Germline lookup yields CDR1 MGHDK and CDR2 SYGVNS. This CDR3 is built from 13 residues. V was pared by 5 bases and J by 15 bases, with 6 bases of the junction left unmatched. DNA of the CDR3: TGTGCCAGCAGTTTGGGACAGGGGGGTGTCCTCCACTTT. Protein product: CASSLGQGGVLHF.